A single sample is the source of the 8 T cell receptor beta chains below, sequenced in a study of blood T cell repertoires in COVID-19. The table came from immunoSEQ multiplex PCR; TCRdb's copy has only in-frame clones and leaves some out. The sample consists of about 200,000 clones, about 91% of them appearing once. The sequenced sample consisted of peripheral blood. The source is a man aged 25-40 years with acute or convalescent COVID-19.

The chain recombines TRBV5-1 with TRBJ2-1; D is unclear. Germline lookup yields CDR1 SGHRS and CDR2 YFSETQ. The CDR3 has 13 amino acids. V lost 4 bases and J 9 bases, leaving 14 bases between the germline ends. The DNA for the CDR3 is TGCGCCAGCAGCCCGTTCGTGGCACCTGAGCAGTTCTTC. It yields the protein CASSPFVAPEQFF.

The rearrangement links TRBV30 to TRBJ2-4; 8 bases agree with TRBD2. The CDR3 contains 15 residues. The germline V gene encodes CDR1 GTSNPN and CDR2 SVGIG (reference sequence). J was trimmed by 3 bases and V by 2 bases; bases with no gene match: 6. The CDR3 here is CAWSRTSPNKNIQYF. CDR3 nucleotides: TGTGCCTGGAGTCGGACTAGCCCCAACAAAAACATTCAGTACTTC. The complete variable domain, with remaining parts taken from reference TRBV30 and TRBJ2-4, reads SQTIHQWPATLVQPVGSPLSLECTVEGTSNPNLYWYRQAAGRGLQLLFYSVGIGQISSEVPQNLSASRPQDRQFILSSKKLLLSDSGFYLCAWSRTSPNKNIQYFGAGTRLSVL.

The chain has TRBV19 and TRBJ1-4, with 9 bases matching TRBD1. The ends lost 5 bases at V and 7 bases at J; junction bases unmatched: 11. Germline assignment: CDR1 LNHDA and CDR2 SQIVND (reference sequence). The CDR3 contains 16 residues. The CDR3 protein is CASSPRTGEVSEKLFF. CDR3 nucleotides: TGTGCCAGTAGTCCCCGGACAGGGGAGGTATCTGAAAAACTGTTTTTT.

The rearrangement joins TRBV30 to TRBJ2-5, with 7 positions matching TRBD1. CDR1 and CDR2 from the germline V gene are GTSNPN and SVGIG (reference sequence). This CDR3 is built from 15 residues. The trim removed 4 bases at V and 2 bases at J, leaving 10 bases unmatched. Here the CDR3 DNA reads TGTGCCTGGACCGAGGCGTGGGGACAGCAAGAGACCCAGTACTTC. Residues: CAWTEAWGQQETQYF.

As DNA, the CDR3 is TGTGCCAGTAGTCAACGGGGATCTGCCGTCTCCACAGATACGCAGTATTTT. Its protein product is CASSQRGSAVSTDTQYF. The chain uses TRBV19 and TRBJ2-3; the D gene is possibly TRBD2 (5 bases). Trimming took 5 bases from V and 2 from J, leaving 20 bases between them. Germline V lookup: CDR1 LNHDA, CDR2 SQIVND (reference sequence). The CDR3 loop spans 17 amino acids. The full variable domain, its missing parts supplied by reference TRBV19 and TRBJ2-3, is DGGITQSPKYLFRKEGQNVTLSCEQNLNHDAMYWYRQDPGQGLRLIYYSQIVNDFQKGDIAEGYSVSREKKESFPLTVTSAQKNPTAFYLCASSQRGSAVSTDTQYFGPGTRLTVL.

This sequence joins TRBV28 and TRBJ2-1; D might be TRBD1 (6 bases). Germline V lookup: CDR1 MDHEN, CDR2 SYDVKM. The CDR3 consists of 14 residues. Trimming took off 10 bases at V and 2 bases at J, with 15 bases between the two ends. The CDR3 is CATLPTGPYNEQFF. For the CDR3, the DNA is TGTGCCACACTACCGACAGGACCCTACAATGAGCAGTTCTTC.

The V gene is TRBV5-1, the J gene TRBJ1-2; TRBD1 is a possible D gene (5 bases). V lost 4 bases and J lost 5, with 15 bases in between. Germline V gives CDR1 SGHRS, CDR2 YFSETQ. The CDR3 is 14 amino acids. This chain's CDR3 is CASSPWGVRYGYTF. Written as DNA, the CDR3 is TGCGCCAGCAGCCCCTGGGGGGTTAGGTATGGCTACACCTTC.

The rearrangement links TRBV4-1 to TRBJ2-1, with 8 bases aligning to TRBD1. With V trimmed by 6 bases and J by 4 bases, 8 bases remained unmatched. This CDR3 comprises 15 residues. Germline CDR1 and CDR2: MGHRA and YSYEKL. The CDR3 DNA reads TGCGCCAGCAGAATCGGACAGGGCCCATACAATGAGCAGTTCTTC. Amino acid sequence: CASRIGQGPYNEQFF.